The entry below describes one T cell receptor beta chain. Its antigen is unidentified. The CDR3 consists of 15 residues. V shed 5 bases and J shed 1 base, with 15 bases lying between them. Per the germline V gene, CDR1 is MNHNS and CDR2 is SASEGT. The source of the sample is a study of cytomegalovirus exposure and HLA in healthy donors. Broader study findings: A later examination showed that TCR association rates differed by HLA locus, with DRB1 most and HLA-C fewest. Later analysis identified a missense DCLRE1C variant that was linked to TCR beta V- and J-gene trimming. Published work reported that the classifier diagnosed cytomegalovirus status with high specificity and sensitivity.

The PCR contained 60 Vbeta and 13 Jbeta primers. Sequencing used immunoSEQ multiplex PCR; TCRdb keeps in-frame clones, though not all of them. The table lists approximately 100,000 clones, around 74% of them singletons, with 1.5% to 2% in the top ten. This sequence originates from a woman aged 40 to 55 in good health and CMV-seronegative. This chain uses TRBV6-1 with TRBJ2-7; tentative D call: TRBD2 (6 bases). Material for sequencing was PBMCs. The CDR3 DNA is TGTGCCAGCAGTTTGGGAGGACTGGGGTCCTACGAGCAGTACTTC. It is translated as CASSLGGLGSYEQYF.